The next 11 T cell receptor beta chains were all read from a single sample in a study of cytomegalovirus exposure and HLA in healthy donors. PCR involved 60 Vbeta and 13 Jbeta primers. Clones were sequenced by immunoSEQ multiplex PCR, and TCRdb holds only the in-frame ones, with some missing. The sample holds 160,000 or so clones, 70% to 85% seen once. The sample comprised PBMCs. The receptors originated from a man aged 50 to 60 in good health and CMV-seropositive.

DNA of the CDR3: TGCGCCAGCAGTGGGGGACTGACAGATACGCAGTATTTT. It is translated as CASSGGLTDTQYF. The chain couples TRBV10-1 to TRBJ2-3, with D maybe TRBD2 (6 bases). The germline V and J ends were trimmed by 4 bases and 3 bases, with 8 bases remaining between them. This CDR3 spans 13 amino acids. Germline values: CDR1 WNHNN, CDR2 SYGVQD (reference sequence).

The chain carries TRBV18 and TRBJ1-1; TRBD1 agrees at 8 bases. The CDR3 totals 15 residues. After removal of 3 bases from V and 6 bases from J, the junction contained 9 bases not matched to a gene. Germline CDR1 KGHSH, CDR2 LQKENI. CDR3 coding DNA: TGTGCCAGCTCACCGATTACAGGGGGTCGGGCTGAAGCTTTCTTT. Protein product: CASSPITGGRAEAFF.

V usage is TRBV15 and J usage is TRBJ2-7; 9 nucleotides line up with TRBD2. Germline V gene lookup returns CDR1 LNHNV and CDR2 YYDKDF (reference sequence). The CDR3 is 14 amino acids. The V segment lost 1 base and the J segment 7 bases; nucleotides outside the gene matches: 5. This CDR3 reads CATSRGGGAEEQYV. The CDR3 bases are TGTGCCACCAGCAGAGGCGGGGGGGCGGAGGAGCAGTACGTC.

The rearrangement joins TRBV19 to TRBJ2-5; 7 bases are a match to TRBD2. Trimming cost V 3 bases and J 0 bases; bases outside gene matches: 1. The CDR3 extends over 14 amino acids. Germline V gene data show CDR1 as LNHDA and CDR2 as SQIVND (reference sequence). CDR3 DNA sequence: TGTGCCAGTAGTATCGGGGGGTACCAAGAGACCCAGTACTTC. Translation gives CASSIGGYQETQYF.

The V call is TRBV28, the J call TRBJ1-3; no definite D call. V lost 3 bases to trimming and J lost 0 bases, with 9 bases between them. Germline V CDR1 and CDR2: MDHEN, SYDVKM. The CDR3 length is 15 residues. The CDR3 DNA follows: TGTGCCAGCAGTTTTCGGGTGGTCTCTGGAAACACCATATATTTT. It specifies CASSFRVVSGNTIYF.

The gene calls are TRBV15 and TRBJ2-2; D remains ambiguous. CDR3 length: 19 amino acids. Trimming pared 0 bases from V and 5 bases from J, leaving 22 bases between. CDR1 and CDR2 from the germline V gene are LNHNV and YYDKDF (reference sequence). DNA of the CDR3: TGTGCCACCAGCAGAGATAGGAGTAGGCCCCGGAGTCGAACCGGGGAGCTGTTTTTT. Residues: CATSRDRSRPRSRTGELFF.

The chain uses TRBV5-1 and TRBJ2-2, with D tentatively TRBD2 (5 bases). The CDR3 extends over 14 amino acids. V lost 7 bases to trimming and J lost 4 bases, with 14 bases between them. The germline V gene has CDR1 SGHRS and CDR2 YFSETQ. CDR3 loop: CASSDGGPTGELFF. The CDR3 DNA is TGCGCCAGCTCTGATGGAGGTCCCACCGGGGAGCTGTTTTTT.

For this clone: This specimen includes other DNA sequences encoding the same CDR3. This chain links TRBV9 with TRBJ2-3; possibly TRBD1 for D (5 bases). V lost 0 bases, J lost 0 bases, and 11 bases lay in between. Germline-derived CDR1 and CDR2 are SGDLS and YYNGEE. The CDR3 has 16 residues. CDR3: CASSVGRGPSTDTQYF. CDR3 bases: TGTGCCAGCAGCGTAGGAAGGGGCCCTAGCACAGATACGCAGTATTTT.

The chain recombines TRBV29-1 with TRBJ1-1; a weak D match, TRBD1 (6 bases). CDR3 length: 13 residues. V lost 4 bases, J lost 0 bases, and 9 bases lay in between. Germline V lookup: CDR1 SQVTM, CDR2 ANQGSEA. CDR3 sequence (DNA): TGCAGCGTTGCAGGGGACCTGAACACTGAAGCTTTCTTT. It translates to CSVAGDLNTEAFF.

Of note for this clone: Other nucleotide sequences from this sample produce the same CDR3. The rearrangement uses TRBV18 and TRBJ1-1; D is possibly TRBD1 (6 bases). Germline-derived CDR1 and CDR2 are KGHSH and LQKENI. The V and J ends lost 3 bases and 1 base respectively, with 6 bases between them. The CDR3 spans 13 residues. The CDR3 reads CASSPTGNTEAFF. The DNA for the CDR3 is TGTGCCAGCTCACCGACAGGGAACACTGAAGCTTTCTTT. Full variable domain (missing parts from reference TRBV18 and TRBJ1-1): NAGVMQNPRHLVRRRGQEARLRCSPMKGHSHVYWYRQLPEEGLKFMVYLQKENIIDESGMPKERFSAEFPKEGPSILRIQQVVRGDSAAYFCASSPTGNTEAFFGQGTRLTVV.

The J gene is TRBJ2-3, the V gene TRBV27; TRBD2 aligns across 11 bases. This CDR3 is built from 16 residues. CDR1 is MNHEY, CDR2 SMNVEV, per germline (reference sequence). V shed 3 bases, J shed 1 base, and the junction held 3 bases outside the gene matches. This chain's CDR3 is CASSLTSGMGTDTQYF. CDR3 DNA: TGTGCCAGCAGTTTGACTAGCGGGATGGGCACAGATACGCAGTATTTT.